Listed below are T cell receptor beta chains from one sample, sequenced in a study of PD-L1 blockade in urothelial cancer. Sequencing was performed with immunoSEQ multiplex PCR; in TCRdb, only in-frame clones are kept and a portion is missing. The sample gives around 69,000 clones, more than 85% of which show up once; over 0.7% is in the top ten. The input for sequencing was PBMCs, taken around atezolizumab (anti-PD-L1) treatment. The receptor source for this set is a woman older than 75 with urothelial cancer. Each CDR3 is given with its conserved first and last residue. D genes are given only for firm matches.

J,D,V,CDR3,DNA
TRBJ2-1,TRBD2,TRBV9,CASSVSSGRYYNEQFF,TGTGCCAGCAGCGTCTCTAGCGGGAGGTACTACAATGAGCAGTTCTTC
TRBJ2-7,.,TRBV5-4,CASSSGISYEQYF,TGTGCCAGCAGCTCGGGGATCTCCTACGAGCAGTACTTC
TRBJ2-7,.,TRBV5-4,CAVRLDLSSYEQYF,TGTGCCGTCCGACTGGATTTGAGCTCCTACGAGCAGTACTTC
TRBJ2-5,.,TRBV28,CASGGGSETQYF,TGTGCCAGTGGGGGCGGGTCAGAGACCCAGTACTTC
TRBJ1-3,.,TRBV7-3,CASSLGPGGSGNTIYF,TGTGCCAGCAGCTTGGGCCCGGGGGGCTCTGGAAACACCATATATTTT
TRBJ1-1,TRBD1,TRBV7-9,CASSPFGTGAQNTEAFF,TGTGCCAGCAGCCCCTTCGGGACAGGAGCCCAGAACACTGAAGCTTTCTTT
TRBJ2-7,TRBD2,TRBV5-4,CASSSGQLAGGAYEQYF,TGTGCCAGCAGCTCGGGACAACTAGCGGGAGGCGCCTACGAGCAGTACTTC
TRBJ2-4,.,TRBV5-1,CASSFNRPGIQYF,TGCGCCAGCAGCTTTAACAGGCCCGGGATTCAGTACTTC
TRBJ1-4,.,TRBV4-2,CASRPFPGGQNNEKLFF,TGTGCCAGCAGGCCCTTCCCTGGAGGACAGAATAATGAAAAACTGTTTTTT
TRBJ1-2,TRBD1,TRBV5-8,CASSFQGGYGYTF,TGTGCCAGCAGCTTCCAGGGGGGCTATGGCTACACCTTC
TRBJ2-5,TRBD2,TRBV5-1,CASSPDSGGWETQYF,TGCGCCAGCAGCCCGGATAGCGGGGGATGGGAGACCCAGTACTTC
TRBJ2-3,.,TRBV5-6,CASSLGTGPRTDTQYF,TGTGCCAGCAGCTTGGGAACAGGACCTCGCACAGATACGCAGTATTTT
TRBJ1-5,.,TRBV2,CASSEGALNQPQHF,TGTGCCAGCAGTGAAGGGGCCCTAAATCAGCCCCAGCATTTT